The 20 T cell receptor beta chains below were found in one sample sequenced in a study of blood T cell repertoires in COVID-19. Clones were read by immunoSEQ multiplex PCR, and TCRdb kept only the in-frame ones, dropping some. This table holds roughly 170,000 clones, approximately 86% found once. Sequencing was performed on peripheral blood. The receptors come from a man aged 35 to 55 with active or convalescent COVID-19.

This rearrangement joins TRBV6-5 to TRBJ1-6, with unresolved D. V was shortened by 8 bases and J by 7 bases, with 12 bases between the two germline ends. This CDR3 comprises 13 residues. The V gene's germline CDR1 is MNHEY and CDR2 SVGAGI. The CDR3 loop is CASGRTGNSPLHF. The CDR3 DNA is TGTGCCAGCGGCCGAACCGGGAATTCACCCCTCCACTTT.

The gene calls are TRBV11-2 and TRBJ2-7, with a tentative D call TRBD1 (6 bases). The germline gives CDR1 SGHAT, CDR2 FQNNGV. The CDR3 totals 13 residues. V dropped 3 bases and J dropped 6 bases, with 12 bases sitting between them. Here the CDR3 reads CASSLSLGAEQYF. The CDR3 region has the DNA TGTGCCAGCAGCTTGAGTTTGGGGGCCGAGCAGTACTTC.

The chain links TRBV12-3 or TRBV12-4 to TRBJ2-1; 8 positions match TRBD1. This CDR3 region has 12 residues. Unmatched junction bases numbered 3, after V lost 5 bases and J lost 9 bases. The CDR3 DNA reads as TGTGCCAGCAGTCAGGGGGCGGGTGAGCAGTTCTTC. Translation: CASSQGAGEQFF.

The chain joins TRBV6-5 to TRBJ2-1; 8 bases fit TRBD1. V gave up 4 bases and J gave up 8 bases; unmatched junction bases: 4. The V gene's germline CDR1 is MNHEY and CDR2 SVGAGI. This CDR3 region has 13 residues. In DNA, the CDR3 is TGTGCCAGCAGTTGGGGACAGGTCTATGAGCAGTTCTTC. Its translation: CASSWGQVYEQFF.

The V and J genes are TRBV13 and TRBJ2-1; 7 bases line up with TRBD2. Looked up from germline, CDR1 is PRHDT and CDR2 is FYEKMQ (reference sequence). There are 14 residues in the CDR3. V shed 8 bases, J shed 5 bases, and the junction held 9 bases outside the gene matches. The CDR3 sequence is CASQNRGENNEQFF. CDR3 sequence (DNA): TGTGCCAGCCAGAACCGGGGGGAAAACAATGAGCAGTTCTTC.

This chain uses TRBV19 with TRBJ2-5; 8 bases match TRBD2. Per germline, CDR1 LNHDA and CDR2 SQIVND (reference sequence). Unmatched junction bases numbered 11, after V lost 7 bases and J lost 4 bases. The CDR3 totals 15 residues. The CDR3 here is CASKNGGAGGETQYF. The CDR3 nucleotides read TGTGCCAGTAAGAACGGGGGGGCCGGAGGAGAGACCCAGTACTTC.

This clone was counted a few times. J is TRBJ2-1 and V is TRBV9, with 9 positions matching TRBD2. The germline V gene encodes CDR1 SGDLS and CDR2 YYNGEE. The trim removed 6 bases at V and 9 bases at J, leaving 13 bases unmatched. The CDR3 contains 15 residues. This chain's CDR3 is CASTTLGLAQGEQFF. The DNA of the CDR3 is TGTGCCAGCACCACCCTGGGACTAGCCCAGGGTGAGCAGTTCTTC. Looking up the rest from reference TRBV9 and TRBJ2-1 gives the full variable domain: DSGVTQTPKHLITATGQRVTLRCSPRSGDLSVYWYQQSLDQGLQFLIQYYNGEERAKGNILERFSAQQFPDLHSELNLSSLELGDSALYFCASTTLGLAQGEQFFGPGTRLTVL.

This chain uses TRBV28 with TRBJ1-2; tentatively, D is TRBD1 (5 bases). Deletions cut 4 bases from V and 0 bases from J, with 15 bases between. The CDR3 consists of 16 residues. The germline gives CDR1 MDHEN, CDR2 SYDVKM. The CDR3 region has the DNA TGTGCCAGCAGTTCCCCTTTTCAGACAGCTAACTATGGCTACACCTTC. Its translation is CASSSPFQTANYGYTF.

The rearrangement uses TRBV2 and TRBJ2-1; TRBD2 is a possible D gene (5 bases). The CDR3 is 15 amino acids. Germline CDR1 and CDR2: SNHLY and FYNNEI. The V end was cut by 5 bases, the J end by 8 bases, with 19 bases between. CDR3 sequence reads: CASSRNGVRVDEQFF. CDR3 DNA sequence: TGTGCCAGCAGTCGGAACGGGGTAAGGGTGGATGAGCAGTTCTTC.

The chain is built from TRBV5-1 and TRBJ2-3; TRBD2 is a possible D gene (6 bases). This CDR3 is built from 16 residues. The V end was cut by 0 bases, the J end by 4 bases, with 15 bases between. Germline CDR1 reads SGHRS; CDR2 reads YFSETQ. This chain's CDR3 is CASSLAPGRFSDTQYF. The DNA of the CDR3 is TGCGCCAGCAGCTTGGCCCCAGGGAGGTTCTCAGATACGCAGTATTTT.

This clone showed up just once. The chain employs TRBV28 and TRBJ2-2; D is unresolved. With 6 bases removed from V and 1 base from J, the gap between germline ends came to 9 bases. This CDR3 has 14 residues. CDR1 is MDHEN and CDR2 is SYDVKM in the germline V gene. CDR3 DNA: TGTGCCAGCAGCCGTACATGGAACACCGGGGAGCTGTTTTTT. Translation gives CASSRTWNTGELFF.

The chain joins TRBV6-5 to TRBJ1-1, with unresolved D. V shed 5 bases and J shed 5 bases, with 18 bases lying between them. Germline CDR1 is MNHEY and CDR2 is SVGAGI. CDR3 length equals 15 residues. The CDR3 spells CASSTAPWRGTEAFF. CDR3 bases: TGTGCCAGCAGTACGGCCCCGTGGAGAGGGACTGAAGCTTTCTTT.

The V and J genes are TRBV9 and TRBJ2-1; 8 positions match TRBD1. With 4 bases clipped from V and 7 bases from J, the junction kept 19 bases outside the gene matches. Germline assignment: CDR1 SGDLS and CDR2 YYNGEE. The CDR3 is 18 residues long. The CDR3 here is CASSPWGQALAGLNEQFF. In DNA, the CDR3 is TGTGCCAGCAGCCCCTGGGGACAGGCCCTTGCGGGCCTTAATGAGCAGTTCTTC.

This sequence joins TRBV7-2 and TRBJ2-6; no clear D gene. CDR1 is SGHTA and CDR2 is FQGNSA in the germline V gene. V dropped 3 bases and J dropped 4 bases, with 10 bases sitting between them. This CDR3 has 15 amino acids. CDR3 sequence reads: CASSFEQSGANVLTF. The DNA of the CDR3 is TGTGCCAGCAGCTTCGAACAGTCCGGGGCCAACGTCCTGACTTTC.

The gene calls are TRBV7-2 and TRBJ1-1, with unresolved D. Deletions cut 2 bases from V and 4 bases from J, with 11 bases between. The CDR3 is 14 residues long. Germline V gives CDR1 SGHTA, CDR2 FQGNSA. CDR3 in amino acids: CASSLSREGTEAFF. As DNA, the CDR3 is TGTGCCAGCAGCTTATCTCGGGAGGGCACTGAAGCTTTCTTT.

This chain connects TRBV5-4 to TRBJ2-1; 8 positions match TRBD2. Germline V gene lookup returns CDR1 SGHNT and CDR2 YYREEE (reference sequence). J gave up 4 bases and V 2 bases, and 5 bases lay outside the gene matches. The CDR3 covers 15 residues. CDR3 coding DNA: TGTGCCAGCAGCTTTGCGGGGGGCTATTACAATGAGCAGTTCTTC. Translated, it gives CASSFAGGYYNEQFF.

This clone was seen only once. The genes are TRBV3-1 (or the pseudogene TRBV3-2) and TRBJ2-6; D not certain. V lost 1 base to trimming and J lost 2 bases, with 3 bases between them. There are 14 residues in the CDR3. Germline CDR1 and CDR2: LGHDT and YNNKEL (reference sequence). DNA of the CDR3: TGTGCCAGCAGCCAAGTTACTGGGGCCAACGTCCTGACTTTC. Translated, it gives CASSQVTGANVLTF.

The chain carries TRBV30 and TRBJ1-1; D is possibly TRBD1 (5 bases). The V gene's germline CDR1 is GTSNPN and CDR2 SVGIG (reference sequence). CDR3 length: 11 amino acids. Trimming removed 2 bases from V and 5 bases from J, with 6 bases in between. The CDR3 sequence is CAWSRGTEAFF. CDR3 in DNA: TGTGCCTGGAGTCGGGGGACTGAAGCTTTCTTT. Full variable domain (remainder filled in from reference TRBV30 and TRBJ1-1): SQTIHQWPATLVQPVGSPLSLECTVEGTSNPNLYWYRQAAGRGLQLLFYSVGIGQISSEVPQNLSASRPQDRQFILSSKKLLLSDSGFYLCAWSRGTEAFFGQGTRLTVV.

The V and J genes are TRBV6-1 and TRBJ1-2; 7 positions match TRBD1. The CDR3 has 17 residues. Germline V lookup: CDR1 MNHNS, CDR2 SASEGT. The V and J ends lost 3 bases and 0 bases, in that order; junction bases with no gene match: 10. CDR3 amino acids: CASSEGRGQLANYGYTF. The DNA of the CDR3 is TGTGCCAGCAGTGAGGGTAGGGGACAGTTAGCTAACTATGGCTACACCTTC.

The chain combines TRBV28 with TRBJ1-1, with D perhaps matching TRBD1 (6 bases). This CDR3 region has 13 residues. Germline values: CDR1 MDHEN, CDR2 SYDVKM. The germline V and J ends were trimmed by 7 bases and 6 bases, with 15 bases remaining between them. DNA for the CDR3: TGTGCCAGCACCTCAACAGGGATCCCTGAAGCTTTCTTT. Protein product: CASTSTGIPEAFF.